The rows below give T cell receptor beta chains drawn from one sample of a study of Ad26.COV2.S vaccination and SARS-CoV-2 variants. Only in-frame clones appear in the TCRdb table, and some are missing; sequencing was by immunoSEQ multiplex PCR. Of 150,000 to 200,000 clones in the sample, around nine tenths were seen once. The sequencing here drew on peripheral blood, taken after recovery from COVID-19. These receptors were collected from a human donor who had recovered from COVID-19. CDR3s include the opening cysteine and the closing phenylalanine or tryptophan. D genes are given only for firm matches.

j_call v_call d_call cdr3_aa cdr3_nt
TRBJ2-5 TRBV29-1 - CSPGVGRDRETQYF TGCAGCCCGGGGGTAGGCAGGGACCGAGAGACCCAGTACTTC
TRBJ2-3 TRBV30 TRBD2 CAWSPLAGAQYF TGTGCCTGGAGCCCCTTAGCGGGAGCGCAGTATTTT
TRBJ2-7 TRBV6-5 TRBD2 CASSRLAVGSYEQYF TGTGCCAGCAGTCGGCTAGCGGTGGGCTCCTACGAGCAGTACTTC
TRBJ2-7 TRBV7-3 TRBD1 CASSSGQGSYEQYF TGTGCCAGCAGCTCGGGACAGGGCTCCTACGAGCAGTACTTC
TRBJ2-7 TRBV12-1 - CASSPGLPGYEQYF TGTGCCAGCAGCCCCGGACTACCCGGCTACGAGCAGTACTTC
TRBJ1-3 TRBV3-1/TRBV3-2 - CASSQVRGGQNTIYF TGTGCCAGCAGCCAAGTAAGAGGTGGCCAGAACACCATATATTTT
TRBJ2-4 TRBV5-8 TRBD2 CASSLAKRELKNIQYF TGTGCCAGCAGCTTGGCTAAGCGGGAGTTGAAAAACATTCAGTACTTC
TRBJ1-5 TRBV10-3 - CAISVGSLQPQHF TGTGCCATCAGTGTAGGGTCATTACAGCCCCAGCATTTT
TRBJ1-5 TRBV11-3 - CASSTGDGRPQHF TGTGCCAGCAGTACGGGAGACGGAAGGCCCCAGCATTTT
TRBJ2-3 TRBV7-3 - CASSSIIGDTQYF TGTGCCAGCAGCTCCATTATAGGGGATACGCAGTATTTT
TRBJ2-5 TRBV12-3/TRBV12-4 - CASSFLLSETQYF TGTGCCAGCAGTTTCTTACTGAGTGAGACCCAGTACTTC
TRBJ2-1 TRBV27 - CASGGHEQFF TGTGCCAGCGGGGGGCATGAGCAGTTCTTC
TRBJ2-5 TRBV4-1 - CASSQPGSIQETQYF TGCGCCAGCAGCCAACCAGGATCTATACAAGAGACCCAGTACTTC
TRBJ2-7 TRBV11-2 - CASSLGGGPYEQYF TGTGCCAGCAGCTTAGGAGGGGGGCCCTACGAGCAGTACTTC